Listed below are T cell receptor beta chains from one sample, sequenced in a study of early T cells in non-severe SARS-CoV-2 infection. One entry per CDR3 protein results from TCRdb running MiXCR on the 5' RACE reads. The data show 80,000 or so distinct CDR3 sequences, about 10% seen once. Sample: whole blood, taken at baseline. These receptors all come from an adult who was a healthcare worker with PCR-confirmed SARS-CoV-2 infection or an uninfected control (not recorded which). Each CDR3 is given with its conserved first and last residue. The D gene is left open where the match is weak. Some rows mark clone size as missing; the rest say once, few, many or name a class of expanded clone.

clone_size	v_call	d_call	j_call	cdr3_length	cdr3_aa	cdr3_nt
.	TRBV6-2/TRBV6-3	.	TRBJ2-5	13	CASSQGRLETQYF	TGTGCCAGTAGCCAGGGGCGGTTGGAGACCCAGTACTTC
many	TRBV20-1	.	TRBJ2-3	16	CSARDIGRTSTDTQYF	TGCAGTGCTAGAGATATCGGGCGGACTAGCACAGATACGCAGTATTTT
.	TRBV9	.	TRBJ2-2	15	CASSPQGAVRGELFF	TGTGCCAGCAGCCCGCAAGGGGCGGTGCGCGGGGAGCTGTTTTTT
few	TRBV29-1	TRBD2	TRBJ2-7	14	CSVLMGGFHEEQYF	TGCAGCGTCCTCATGGGGGGGTTTCATGAGGAGCAGTACTTC
many	TRBV6-4	TRBD2	TRBJ2-1	15	CASSDSSGGANEQFF	TGTGCCAGCAGTGACTCGAGCGGGGGGGCCAATGAGCAGTTCTTC
few	TRBV20-1	.	TRBJ1-6	14	CSAGGQFYNSPLHF	TGCAGTGCTGGAGGACAGTTCTATAATTCACCCCTCCACTTT
many	TRBV29-1	TRBD2	TRBJ2-7	14	CSVETSGASYEQYF	TGCAGCGTTGAAACTAGCGGGGCGAGCTACGAGCAGTACTTC
few	TRBV20-1	TRBD1	TRBJ2-1	18	CSASSGGRGNHGANEQFF	TGCAGTGCTAGCTCTGGAGGCAGGGGGAACCATGGGGCTAATGAGCAGTTCTTC
.	TRBV12-5	.	TRBJ2-1	14	CASGLGISYNEQFF	TGTGCTAGTGGTTTGGGGATCTCCTACAATGAGCAGTTCTTC
.	TRBV10-3	.	TRBJ1-5	13	CAVGVYSNQPQHF	TGTGCCGTGGGGGTTTATAGCAATCAGCCCCAGCATTTT
few	TRBV28	.	TRBJ2-2	13	CASKTVSTGELFF	TGTGCCAGCAAGACAGTTTCGACCGGGGAGCTGTTTTTT
few	TRBV29-1	.	TRBJ2-1	12	CSVNVGYNEQFF	TGCAGCGTTAACGTGGGCTACAATGAGCAGTTCTTC
few	TRBV5-4	TRBD2	TRBJ2-5	13	CASTGGGQETQYF	TGTGCCAGCACCGGGGGGGGGCAAGAGACCCAGTACTTC
few	TRBV20-1	.	TRBJ2-7	13	CSARQQGTYEQYF	TGCAGTGCTAGGCAACAGGGTACCTACGAGCAGTACTTC
many	TRBV30	.	TRBJ1-1	14	CAWSQNYQDTEAFF	TGTGCCTGGAGTCAAAATTATCAGGACACTGAAGCTTTCTTT
.	TRBV19	.	TRBJ1-5	16	CASSTWEGSFNQPQHF	TGTGCCAGTAGTACTTGGGAGGGCTCCTTCAATCAGCCCCAGCATTTT
.	TRBV19	.	TRBJ1-5	13	CASRTTGNQPQHF	TGTGCCAGTAGAACAACAGGGAATCAGCCCCAGCATTTT
few	TRBV30	.	TRBJ1-2	13	CAWSGTPNYGYTF	TGTGCCTGGAGTGGGACACCTAACTATGGCTACACCTTC
.	TRBV5-1	TRBD2	TRBJ2-1	14	CASKGLAENNEQFF	TGCGCCAGCAAGGGACTAGCGGAAAACAATGAGCAGTTCTTC
many	TRBV20-1	.	TRBJ2-1	16	CSARGPGLPSYNEQFF	TGCAGTGCCAGGGGTCCGGGACTCCCCTCCTACAATGAGCAGTTCTTC
.	TRBV7-2	.	TRBJ1-1	17	CASSLGKGAGRLTEAFF	TGTGCCAGCAGCTTAGGGAAAGGGGCAGGGAGGCTCACTGAAGCTTTCTTT
few	TRBV7-2	.	TRBJ2-3	15	CASSLTRSSTDTQYF	TGTGCCAGCAGCCTCACCCGTTCTAGCACAGATACGCAGTATTTT
.	TRBV7-8	TRBD1	TRBJ1-2	13	CASSPDRAYGYTF	TGTGCCAGCAGCCCGGACAGGGCCTATGGCTACACCTTC
.	TRBV29-1	.	TRBJ2-2	12	CSVEMATGELFF	TGCAGCGTTGAGATGGCCACCGGGGAGCTGTTTTTT
.	TRBV7-8	.	TRBJ2-6	17	CASSFSDRTLGANVLTF	TGTGCCAGCAGCTTTTCGGACAGAACGCTCGGGGCCAACGTCCTGACTTTC
.	TRBV6-1	.	TRBJ1-2	14	CASTKGARGYGYTF	TGTGCCAGCACGAAAGGGGCGCGAGGGTATGGCTACACCTTC
many	TRBV5-5	TRBD1	TRBJ2-7	16	CASSSWTGGYVREQYF	TGTGCCAGCAGCTCGTGGACAGGGGGTTATGTTCGCGAGCAGTACTTC
few	TRBV7-2	.	TRBJ2-1	15	CASSLALGSYNEQFF	TGTGCCAGCAGCTTAGCTCTAGGTTCCTACAATGAGCAGTTCTTC
many	TRBV20-1	.	TRBJ2-1	14	CSASLRGGVYEQFF	TGCAGTGCTAGCTTGAGGGGGGGCGTATATGAGCAGTTCTTC